This TCR beta chain appears in the sequencing data of a study of T cells after posttransplantation cyclophosphamide. Clones were read by immunoSEQ multiplex PCR, and TCRdb kept only the in-frame ones, dropping some. This sample has a few thousand clones, with 80% to 85% found just once. Regarding this clone: Its antigen remains unidentified.

Findings of the study overall: Later post-transplant blood repertoires were often dominated by donor CD8+ memory clones. TRB overlap between skin or GI tissue T cells and blood was limited. Recipient CMV seropositivity and CMV reactivation strongly tracked TRB clonality.

A marrow graft followed busulfan-fludarabine conditioning, with cyclophosphamide on days +3 and +4. The sample consisted of PBMCs, taken after an allogeneic stem cell transplant with post-transplant cyclophosphamide. This TCR was sampled from a female patient aged 50 to 60 who received an allogeneic stem cell transplant from a related donor, was CMV-positive, and had no GVHD. Part of the T cells may come from the graft donor.

The CDR3 protein is CASSPDRDRTGELFF. CDR3 sequence (DNA): TGCGCCAGCAGCCCTGACAGGGATAGAACCGGGGAGCTGTTTTTT. This chain uses TRBV5-1 with TRBJ2-2, with TRBD1 matching over 7 bases. In germline, CDR1 is SGHRS, CDR2 YFSETQ. Germline trimming cut 4 bases from V and 5 bases from J; bases unmatched to any gene: 8. There are 15 residues in the CDR3. Using reference TRBV5-1 and TRBJ2-2 for the parts outside the CDR3, the full variable domain is KAGVTQTPRYLIKTRGQQVTLSCSPISGHRSVSWYQQTPGQGLQFLFEYFSETQRNKGNFPGRFSGRQFSNSRSEMNVSTLELGDSALYLCASSPDRDRTGELFFGEGSRLTVL.